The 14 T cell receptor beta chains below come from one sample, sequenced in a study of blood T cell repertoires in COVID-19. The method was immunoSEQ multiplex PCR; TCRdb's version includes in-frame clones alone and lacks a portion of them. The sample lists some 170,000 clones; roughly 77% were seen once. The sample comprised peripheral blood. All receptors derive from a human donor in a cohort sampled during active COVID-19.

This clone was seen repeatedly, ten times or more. Here the CDR3 DNA reads TGTGCCACCAGAAGGGGAGCGGGGCAAACTCCTATCTTCACAGATACGCAGTATTTT. Translated, it gives CATRRGAGQTPIFTDTQYF. The J gene is TRBJ2-3, the V gene TRBV15; 7 nucleotides line up with TRBD2. Germline assignment: CDR1 LNHNV and CDR2 YYDKDF (reference sequence). The V gene end was trimmed by 6 bases and the J gene end by 2 bases; junction bases not matched to a gene: 20. CDR3 length: 19 amino acids.

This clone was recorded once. The chain's CDR3 is CAIGQGTGSYEQYF. CDR3 nucleotides: TGTGCCATCGGACAGGGGACCGGATCCTACGAGCAGTACTTC. V gene TRBV10-3 combines with J gene TRBJ2-7; 9 bases align to TRBD1. The CDR3 covers 14 residues. The V and J ends lost 8 bases and 1 base, in that order; junction bases with no gene match: 6. Germline CDR1 is ENHRY and CDR2 is SYGVKD.

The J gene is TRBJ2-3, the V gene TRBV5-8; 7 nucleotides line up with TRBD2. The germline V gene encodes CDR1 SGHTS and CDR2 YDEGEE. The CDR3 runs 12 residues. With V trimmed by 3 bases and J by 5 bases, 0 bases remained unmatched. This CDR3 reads CASSSGGDTQYF. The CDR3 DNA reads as TGTGCCAGCAGCTCGGGGGGAGATACGCAGTATTTT.

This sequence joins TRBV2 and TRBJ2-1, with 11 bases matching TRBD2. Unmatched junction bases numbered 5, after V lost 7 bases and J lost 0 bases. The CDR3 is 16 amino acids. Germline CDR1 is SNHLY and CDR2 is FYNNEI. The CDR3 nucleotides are TGTGCCAGCACACTAGCGGGAGATTACTCCTACAATGAGCAGTTCTTC. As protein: CASTLAGDYSYNEQFF.

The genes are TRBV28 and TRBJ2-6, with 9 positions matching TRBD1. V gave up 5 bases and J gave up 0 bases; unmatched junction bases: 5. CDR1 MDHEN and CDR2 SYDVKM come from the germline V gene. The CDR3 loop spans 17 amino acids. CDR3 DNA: TGTGCCAGCAGTGAGACAGGGGGGAGCTCTGGGGCCAACGTCCTGACTTTC. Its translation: CASSETGGSSGANVLTF.

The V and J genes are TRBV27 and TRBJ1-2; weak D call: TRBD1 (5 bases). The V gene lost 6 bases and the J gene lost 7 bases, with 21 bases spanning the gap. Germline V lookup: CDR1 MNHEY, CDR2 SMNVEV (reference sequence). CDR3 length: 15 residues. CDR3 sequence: CASSRRVAGSGGYTF. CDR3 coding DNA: TGTGCCAGCAGCCGCCGAGTAGCAGGGTCCGGTGGCTACACCTTC.

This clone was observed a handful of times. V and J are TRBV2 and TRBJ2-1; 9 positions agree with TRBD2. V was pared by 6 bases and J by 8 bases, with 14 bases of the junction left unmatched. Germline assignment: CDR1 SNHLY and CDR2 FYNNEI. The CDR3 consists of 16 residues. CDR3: CASSRLAVKSSDEQFF. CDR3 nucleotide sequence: TGTGCCAGCAGCCGACTAGCGGTAAAATCATCGGATGAGCAGTTCTTC.

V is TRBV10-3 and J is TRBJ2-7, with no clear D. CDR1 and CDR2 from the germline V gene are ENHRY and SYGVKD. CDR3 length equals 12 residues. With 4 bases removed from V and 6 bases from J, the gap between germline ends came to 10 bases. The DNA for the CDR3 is TGTGCCATCAGTGTCGGAGTTATCGAGCAGTACTTC. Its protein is CAISVGVIEQYF.

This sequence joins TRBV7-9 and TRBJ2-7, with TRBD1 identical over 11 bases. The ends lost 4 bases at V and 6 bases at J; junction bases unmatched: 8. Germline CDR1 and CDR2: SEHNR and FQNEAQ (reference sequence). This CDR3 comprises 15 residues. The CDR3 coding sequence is TGTGCCAGCAGCTCGGGACAGGGGGGATTCGCCGAGCAGTACTTC. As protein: CASSSGQGGFAEQYF.

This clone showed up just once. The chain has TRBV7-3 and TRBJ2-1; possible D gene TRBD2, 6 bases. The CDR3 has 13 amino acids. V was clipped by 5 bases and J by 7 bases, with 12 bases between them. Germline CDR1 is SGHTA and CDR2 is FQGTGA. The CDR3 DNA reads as TGTGCCAGCAGCGGGGACTCACCTAATGAGCAGTTCTTC. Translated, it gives CASSGDSPNEQFF. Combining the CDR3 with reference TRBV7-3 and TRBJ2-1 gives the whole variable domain GAGVSQTPSNKVTEKGKYVELRCDPISGHTALYWYRQSLGQGPEFLIYFQGTGAADDSGLPNDRFFAVRPEGSVSTLKIQRTERGDSAVYLCASSGDSPNEQFFGPGTRLTVL.

CDR3 residues: CASREDRGRYEQYF. DNA of the CDR3: TGTGCCAGCAGGGAGGACAGGGGTCGGTACGAGCAGTACTTC. The rearrangement uses TRBV6-5 and TRBJ2-7; 9 bases match TRBD1. Germline V gene sequence: CDR1 MNHEY, CDR2 SVGAGI. The CDR3 is made up of 14 amino acids. V lost 6 bases to trimming and J lost 4 bases; unmatched junction nucleotides: 7.

As DNA, the CDR3 is TGTGCCAGCAGTCTTCATGGGGGGTCCGGCGGAAACACCATATATTTT. Translating gives CASSLHGGSGGNTIYF. This rearrangement joins TRBV27 to TRBJ1-3, with a weak D call TRBD1 (5 bases). Germline loops: CDR1 MNHEY, CDR2 SMNVEV (reference sequence). The CDR3 is 16 residues long. Trimming cost V 5 bases and J 4 bases, with 18 bases left between them.

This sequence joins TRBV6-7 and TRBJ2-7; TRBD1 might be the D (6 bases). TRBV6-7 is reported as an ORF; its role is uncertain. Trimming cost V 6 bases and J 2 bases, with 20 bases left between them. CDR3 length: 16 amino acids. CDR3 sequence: CASRFPADRRPYEQYF. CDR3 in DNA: TGTGCCAGCAGGTTCCCGGCGGACAGACGACCCTACGAGCAGTACTTC.

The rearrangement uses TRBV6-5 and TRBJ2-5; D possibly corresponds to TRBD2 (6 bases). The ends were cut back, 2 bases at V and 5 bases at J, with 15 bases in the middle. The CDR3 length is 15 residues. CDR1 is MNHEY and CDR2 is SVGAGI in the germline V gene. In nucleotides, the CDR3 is TGTGCCAGCAGTTACCCGACACCGGCGGGGGAGACCCAGTACTTC. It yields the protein CASSYPTPAGETQYF.